Here is one T cell receptor (beta chain) with its context. The antigen remains undetermined. The CDR3 is made up of 15 amino acids. Germline V CDR1 and CDR2: SGHDT, YYEEEE. Germline trimming cut 4 bases from V and 12 bases from J; bases unmatched to any gene: 16. TCRdb keeps only in-frame clones here, not all; method: immunoSEQ multiplex PCR. The sample shows approximately 980,000 clones, more than 75% of them seen only once. This entry comes from a study of shared clonotypes between healthy human individuals. Broader study findings: Estimated clonotype richness was generally higher in naive than memory subsets.

Material for sequencing was memory CD4+ T cells sorted from blood. Subset noted: CD45RA-negative fraction. The J gene is TRBJ2-1, the V gene TRBV5-6, with 7 bases aligning to TRBD2. This receptor was identified in a man in his late teens or twenties in good health. The DNA for the CDR3 is TGTGCCAGCAGCCCTATGCTGGTGGGAGGGCGATCGCAGTTCTTC. Translating gives CASSPMLVGGRSQFF. The full variable domain, in which reference TRBV5-6 and TRBJ2-1 provide the parts outside the CDR3, is DAGVTQSPTHLIKTRGQQVTLRCSPKSGHDTVSWYQQALGQGPQFIFQYYEEEERQRGNFPDRFSGHQFPNYSSELNVNALLLGDSALYLCASSPMLVGGRSQFFGPGTRLTVL.